This entry features one T cell receptor beta chain sequence. The antigen is not known. Some second doses came at about 4 weeks and others at about 12 weeks; these were pooled. The sample belongs to a study of T cell responses to AZD1222 COVID-19 vaccine. Study-level points and caveats: Of spike-specific TCRs, nearly half reportedly target regions left unmutated in variants.

Only in-frame clones appear in the TCRdb table, and some are missing; sequencing was by immunoSEQ multiplex PCR. There are roughly 98,000 clones in the sample; around 85% occur only once, and approximately 14% lies in the top ten. V lost 0 bases and J 7 bases, leaving 13 bases between the germline ends. The CDR3 consists of 14 residues. Germline loops: CDR1 LGHNA, CDR2 YSLEER. The sequence was collected from an adult who received the AZD1222 COVID-19 vaccine. Here the sequenced sample was peripheral blood, taken 28 days after the second AZD1222 dose. V usage is TRBV4-3 and J usage is TRBJ2-7; D unresolved. The CDR3 DNA sequence: TGCGCCAGCAGCCAAGATTGGGTCAGTGGGGAGCAGTACTTC. Protein: CASSQDWVSGEQYF.